This T cell receptor (beta chain) was documented in a study of T-cell memory formation after mild COVID-19. About the study: Clusters were largely donor specific.

Each CDR3 protein gets one entry after TCRdb re-called the 5' RACE reads with MiXCR. Here the sample spans 300,000 or so distinct CDR3 sequences, roughly 16% being singletons. The receptor was derived from a man aged 18 to 35 who had mild COVID-19 (a few samples of this study predate the infection). Cell type and time point are not known. Material for sequencing was PBMCs or a T cell subset sorted from them (not recorded which).

In DNA, the CDR3 is TGCAGTGCTCTCGAAGGCGGGGGGAATAGCAATCAGCCCCAGCATTTT. Amino acids: CSALEGGGNSNQPQHF. The V gene is TRBV20-1, the J gene TRBJ1-5, with D possibly being TRBD1 (5 bases). V shed 5 bases and J shed 0 bases, with 17 bases lying between them. This CDR3 has 16 residues. Looked up from germline, CDR1 is DFQATT and CDR2 is SNEGSKA (reference sequence).